This TCR beta chain was profiled in a study of shared clonotypes between healthy human individuals. Study-wide background: Donors were a couple of women and a few men aged 18 to 49.

In regard to this clone: Additional DNA sequences in this sample encode the identical CDR3.

Per the germline V gene, CDR1 is SGDLS and CDR2 is YYNGEE. V was shortened by 3 bases and J by 1 base, with 11 bases between the two germline ends. The CDR3 runs 15 residues. Deep-level settings were used for running the assay. In the authors' methods: In the immunoSEQ data, sequences were junction-only and lacked quality scores, so filtering differed. Clones were read by immunoSEQ multiplex PCR, and TCRdb kept only the in-frame ones, dropping some. V, J and clone size were drawn from that table, and D and trimming were deduced from the DNA. The sample records 950,000 to 1,100,000 clones, roughly 80% being singletons.

Sample: memory CD4+ T cells sorted from blood. The subset denotes: CD45RA-negative fraction. The gene calls are TRBV9 and TRBJ2-1; tentatively, D is TRBD1 (5 bases). This clonotype was sampled from a man younger than 35 in good health. The CDR3 DNA reads TGTGCCAGCAGCGCCACAGGCCAATCCTACAATGAGCAGTTCTTC. As protein: CASSATGQSYNEQFF.